In this sample, the clone carrying this TCR beta chain turned up a few times. This sample was taken from a study of molecular identifiers for immune sequencing clone quantification. Naive CD8 sequencing libraries were generated from around 18,000 to 910,000 sorted cells, with 10%, 30% or 50% RNA as input. Naive CD8 T cells were picked out by sorting for CD8+CD4-CCR7+CD45RA+. Via MiXCR, TCRdb re-called the PCR reads, giving one row per CDR3 protein. The repertoire holds approximately 670,000 distinct CDR3 sequences, with just under 20% as singletons. V lost 4 bases to trimming and J lost 1 base; unmatched junction nucleotides: 7. The CDR3 is 15 residues long. CDR1 and CDR2 (germline): SGHRS, YFSETQ.

This sequence originates from a human donor in good health. Some libraries in this study had Jurkat cell RNA spiked in. Sequencing was carried out using naive CD8+ T cells from blood, with Jurkat cell RNA spiked in. Subset indicated: FACS-sorted CD8+CD4-CCR7+CD45RA+ naive T cells. This rearrangement joins TRBV5-1 to TRBJ1-2; 7 bases match TRBD1. CDR3 nucleotides: TGCGCCAGCAGCGGGGGGACAGTTAGTAACTATGGCTACACCTTC. This sequence encodes CASSGGTVSNYGYTF.